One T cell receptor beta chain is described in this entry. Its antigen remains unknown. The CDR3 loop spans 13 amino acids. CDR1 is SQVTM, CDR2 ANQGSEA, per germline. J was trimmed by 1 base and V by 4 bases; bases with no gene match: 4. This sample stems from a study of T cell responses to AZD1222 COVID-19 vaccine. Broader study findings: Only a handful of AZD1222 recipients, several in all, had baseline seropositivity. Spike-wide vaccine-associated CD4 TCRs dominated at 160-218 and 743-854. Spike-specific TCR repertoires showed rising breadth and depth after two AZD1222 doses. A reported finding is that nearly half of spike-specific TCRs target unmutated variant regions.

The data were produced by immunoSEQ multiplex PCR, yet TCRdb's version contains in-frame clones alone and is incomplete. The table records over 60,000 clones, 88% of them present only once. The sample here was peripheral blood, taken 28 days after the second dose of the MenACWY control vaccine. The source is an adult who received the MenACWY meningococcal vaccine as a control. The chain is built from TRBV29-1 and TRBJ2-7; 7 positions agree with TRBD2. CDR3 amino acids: CSVASSGSYEQYF. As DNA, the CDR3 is TGCAGCGTTGCGTCTAGCGGATCCTACGAGCAGTACTTC.